These 25 T cell receptor beta chains originate from one sample sequenced in a study of CXCR3-negative and CXCR3-positive naive CD8 T cells. Study-level findings and limits: CXCR3-positive naive cells carried more hydrophobic TRB CDR3s than CXCR3-negative ones.

No antigens are known for them. TRB cDNA was prepared as libraries by UMI-labeled 5' RACE. No DNA is given; TCRdb re-called the 5' RACE reads and lists each CDR3 protein once. This sample's clone table lists around 140,000 distinct CDR3 sequences. The sequencing sample was made of naive CXCR3+ CD8+ T cells from blood. Subset specified: CD45RO-CCR7+CD27+CD95- naive CD8+ T cells expressing CXCR3 (TNR3+). The receptors come from a human donor in good health. Some clones in this sample may be carry-over from other donors' samples.

CDR3 in amino acids: CASSTEGYFGTEFYEQYF. This chain links TRBV21-1 with TRBJ2-7; the TCRdb D gene call, TRBD1, has no DNA to confirm it. TRBV21-1 is tagged as a pseudogene. The CDR3 spans 18 residues.

J is TRBJ2-1 and V is TRBV28. This CDR3 contains 16 residues. Germline V gene data show CDR1 as MDHEN and CDR2 as SYDVKM. This chain's CDR3 is CASSFRSKGIHNELFF.

The chain uses TRBV5-1 and TRBJ2-7; TCRdb designates TRBD1, a call that cannot be tested without DNA. This CDR3 has 13 amino acids. Per the germline V gene, CDR1 is SGHRS and CDR2 is YFSETQ. The CDR3 sequence is CASSGGPPPEQYF.

This chain links TRBV5-1 with TRBJ1-5. This CDR3 spans 14 amino acids. Germline V gives CDR1 SGHRS, CDR2 YFSETQ. The CDR3 spells CASSLDGGNQPQHF.

The chain links TRBV28 to TRBJ2-4; TCRdb selects TRBD1, and the lack of DNA leaves this call unchecked. Germline V gene data show CDR1 as MDHEN and CDR2 as SYDVKM. The CDR3 totals 14 residues. The CDR3 protein is CASSLSPRGNIQYF.

The gene calls are TRBV6-2 or TRBV6-3 and TRBJ1-1; TCRdb picks TRBD1, but there is no DNA to check that call. CDR1 is MNHEY and CDR2 is SVGEGT in the germline V gene. This CDR3 has 15 amino acids. The CDR3 here is CASSYHETGTFEAFF.

This sequence joins TRBV5-4 and TRBJ2-1; the D call of TRBD2 rests on TCRdb alone, since no DNA is present to check it. This CDR3 is 17 amino acids long. Per the germline V gene, CDR1 is SGHNT and CDR2 is YYREEE (reference sequence). CDR3 residues: CASSPGLAGGPDNEQFF.

V and J are TRBV12-1 and TRBJ2-7; the D call from TCRdb, TRBD1, cannot be confirmed without DNA. TRBV12-1 is tagged as a pseudogene. This CDR3 has 14 amino acids. This CDR3 is CASSLRGPTYEQYF.

V usage is TRBV15 and J usage is TRBJ2-1. The CDR3 covers 15 residues. Germline CDR1 and CDR2: LNHNV and YYDKDF (reference sequence). This chain's CDR3 is CATSNSATPYSEQFF.

The chain couples TRBV12-3 or TRBV12-4 to TRBJ2-7; the TCRdb D gene call, TRBD2, has no DNA to confirm it. There are 11 residues in the CDR3. CDR3 sequence: CASSFGSEQYF.

CDR3 sequence: CASSFHNSYEQYF. The chain recombines TRBV7-6 with TRBJ2-7. The germline V gene encodes CDR1 SGHVS and CDR2 FNYEAQ. The CDR3 has 13 amino acids.

J is TRBJ1-2 and V is TRBV29-1. CDR3 size: 15 residues. Germline V gives CDR1 SQVTM, CDR2 ANQGSEA. CDR3 loop: CSVEARPPGPDGYTF.

V is TRBV2 and J is TRBJ2-1; TCRdb calls TRBD2, which cannot be checked without DNA. Per germline, CDR1 SNHLY and CDR2 FYNNEI. This CDR3 contains 15 residues. This chain's CDR3 is CASSRTSGGSNVQFF.

The chain recombines TRBV7-9 with TRBJ2-1; checking the TCRdb D call of TRBD1 is not possible without DNA. The CDR3 runs to 13 residues. Germline V CDR1 and CDR2: SEHNR, FQNEAQ (reference sequence). CDR3 loop: CASSQGQNNEQFF.

The chain employs TRBV28 and TRBJ2-7; TCRdb's D call, TRBD2, is unchecked because there is no DNA. Germline V gene sequence: CDR1 MDHEN, CDR2 SYDVKM. The CDR3 contains 14 residues. This chain's CDR3 is CASTLLAGSYEQYF.

The chain links TRBV24-1 to TRBJ2-7. This CDR3 contains 12 residues. The germline V gene encodes CDR1 KGHDR and CDR2 SFDVKD. The CDR3: CATSDGIYEQYF.

This chain uses TRBV10-2 with TRBJ1-1. CDR1 is WSHSY, CDR2 SAAADI, per germline. The CDR3 covers 11 residues. CDR3 sequence reads: CASSDETEAFF.

The genes are TRBV7-2 and TRBJ2-1. Germline V gene data show CDR1 as SGHTA and CDR2 as FQGNSA. The CDR3 runs 17 residues. The CDR3 here is CASSLDPGSLSYNEQFF.

This chain uses TRBV7-3 with TRBJ2-6; TCRdb returns TRBD1, unconfirmable since there is no DNA. Germline V lookup: CDR1 SGHTA, CDR2 FQGTGA. The CDR3 totals 18 residues. The CDR3 region is CASSLGHVPGSGANVLTF. Supplemented by reference TRBV7-3 and TRBJ2-6, the full variable domain reads GAGVSQTPSNKVTEKGKYVELRCDPISGHTALYWYRQSLGQGPEFLIYFQGTGAADDSGLPNDRFFAVRPEGSVSTLKIQRTERGDSAVYLCASSLGHVPGSGANVLTFGAGSRLTVL.

The chain combines TRBV7-9 with TRBJ1-3; the D call from TCRdb, TRBD1, cannot be confirmed without DNA. Per germline, CDR1 SEHNR and CDR2 FQNEAQ (reference sequence). This CDR3 has 14 residues. CDR3 region: CASSPPMAGNTIYF. Together with reference TRBV7-9 and TRBJ1-3, the CDR3 gives the full variable domain: DTGVSQNPRHKITKRGQNVTFRCDPISEHNRLYWYRQTLGQGPEFLTYFQNEAQLEKSRLLSDRFSAERPKGSFSTLEIQRTEQGDSAMYLCASSPPMAGNTIYFGEGSWLTVV.

This chain connects TRBV29-1 to TRBJ2-2; TCRdb picks TRBD1, but there is no DNA to check that call. Germline loops: CDR1 SQVTM, CDR2 ANQGSEA. The CDR3 is made up of 12 amino acids. CDR3 residues: CSVLGGTGELFF.

This chain connects TRBV20-1 to TRBJ1-5; TCRdb names TRBD1, which stays unverified in the absence of DNA. CDR1 and CDR2 (germline): DFQATT, SNEGSKA (reference sequence). This CDR3 contains 15 residues. The CDR3 loop reads CSAWTGGEGNQPQHF.

The chain links TRBV7-9 to TRBJ2-7; checking the TCRdb D call of TRBD1 is not possible without DNA. The CDR3 is 15 amino acids. CDR1 is SEHNR, CDR2 FQNEAQ, per germline (reference sequence). The CDR3 reads CASSSTGALFHEQYF. The full variable domain, in which reference TRBV7-9 and TRBJ2-7 provide the parts outside the CDR3, is DTGVSQNPRHKITKRGQNVTFRCDPISEHNRLYWYRQTLGQGPEFLTYFQNEAQLEKSRLLSDRFSAERPKGSFSTLEIQRTEQGDSAMYLCASSSTGALFHEQYFGPGTRLTVT.

This chain joins TRBV7-2 and TRBJ2-2; TCRdb's D gene call, TRBD1, goes unchecked for lack of DNA. Germline CDR1 SGHTA, CDR2 FQGNSA. The CDR3 is 16 amino acids. The CDR3 loop is CASSLPDRGGTGELFF. The complete variable domain, with remaining parts taken from reference TRBV7-2 and TRBJ2-2, reads GAGVSQSPSNKVTEKGKDVELRCDPISGHTALYWYRQSLGQGLEFLIYFQGNSAPDKSGLPSDRFSAERTGGSVSTLTIQRTQQEDSAVYLCASSLPDRGGTGELFFGEGSRLTVL.

The chain has TRBV28 and TRBJ2-7; the TCRdb call, TRBD2, lacks DNA for checking. The germline CDR1 and CDR2 sequences are MDHEN and SYDVKM. The CDR3 totals 19 residues. CDR3: CASRRAGLAGGLGTYEQYF. Combining the CDR3 with reference TRBV28 and TRBJ2-7 gives the whole variable domain DVKVTQSSRYLVKRTGEKVFLECVQDMDHENMFWYRQDPGLGLRLIYFSYDVKMKEKGDIPEGYSVSREKKERFSLILESASTNQTSMYLCASRRAGLAGGLGTYEQYFGPGTRLTVT.